The present TCR beta chain was sequenced within a study of blood T cell repertoires in COVID-19. At the level of the study: Donors in the United States, Italy and Spain gave samples during acute or convalescent COVID-19. PBMCs, B-cell-depleted T cells, or T cells provided the cDNA or gDNA that made up the material.

Method: immunoSEQ multiplex PCR; TCRdb's copy keeps in-frame clones and lacks some. The data show a few hundred thousand clones, roughly 80% seen once. With V trimmed by 5 bases and J by 11 bases, 8 bases remained unmatched. Germline-derived CDR1 and CDR2 are GTSNPN and SVGIG (reference sequence). CDR3 length: 11 residues. The chain is built from TRBV30 and TRBJ1-1; TRBD1 matches at 7 bases. Source material: peripheral blood. This TCR came from a man older than 75 with acute or convalescent COVID-19. In nucleotides, the CDR3 is TGTGCCTGGGTGACAGGGAGGTGGGCTTTCTTT. It specifies CAWVTGRWAFF.